This T cell receptor (beta chain) was captured by sequencing in a study of T cell repertoires in cytomegalovirus infection. The overall study: CMV infection plus the matching HLA type was flagged by public TCR beta signatures.

Study findings and constraints: Carriers of CMV and the relevant HLA type were discriminated by public TCR beta frequency. HLA-C-restricted TCR beta clonotypes specific for CMV led the ex vivo response.

Each CDR3 protein is one row after TCRdb ran MiXCR on the reads. The sample holds tens of thousands of distinct CDR3 sequences, over 3.5% seen once. The table lists this clonotype with many counts. Its antigen is still unknown. The source of this sequence is a human donor in good health (CMV status not recorded). Some clones in this sample may be carry-over from other donors' samples. Sequenced input: PBMCs.

The CDR3 nucleotides are TGTGCCAGCAGGACCGTCCGCGCGGCCGACAATGAGCAGTTCTTC. This sequence encodes CASRTVRAADNEQFF. The chain recombines TRBV6-1 with TRBJ2-1; D not certain. Germline V lookup: CDR1 MNHNS, CDR2 SASEGT. This CDR3 comprises 15 residues. The V gene lost 6 bases and the J gene lost 5 bases, with 17 bases spanning the gap.